The 21 T cell receptor beta chains given below trace back to one sample, sequenced in a study of identical twins. TCRdb re-called the 5' RACE reads with MiXCR, one entry per CDR3 protein. The sample lists around 480,000 distinct CDR3 sequences, over 11% occurring once. A further study also used this sample, focusing on yellow fever vaccine responses in identical twins.

The specimen sequenced was CD4+ T cells sorted from blood. These receptors all come from a woman between 18 and 30 years old in good health.

The genes are TRBV5-1 and TRBJ2-3, with 8 bases that match TRBD1. This CDR3 has 14 amino acids. The V gene's germline CDR1 is SGHRS and CDR2 YFSETQ. With 2 bases clipped from V and 6 bases from J, the junction kept 5 bases outside the gene matches. CDR3 nucleotides: TGCGCCAGCAGCTTCGGACAGGGTTCGGATACGCAGTATTTT. Amino acids: CASSFGQGSDTQYF.

This clonotype was detected a few times. The chain uses TRBV7-2 and TRBJ2-7; no clear D gene. V was trimmed by 3 bases and J by 6 bases, leaving 6 bases between them. The CDR3 runs to 11 residues. The germline gives CDR1 SGHTA, CDR2 FQGNSA. CDR3 coding DNA: TGTGCCAGCAGCTTCGGGTTCGAGCAGTACTTC. It translates to CASSFGFEQYF.

The chain uses TRBV12-3 or TRBV12-4 and TRBJ1-5; D ambiguous. V gave up 5 bases and J gave up 6 bases, with 14 bases separating them. The CDR3 has 14 residues. CDR3 loop: CASSNVVLGQPQHF. CDR3 sequence (DNA): TGTGCCAGCAGTAACGTAGTATTGGGTCAGCCCCAGCATTTT.

This clonotype was picked up many times. V and J are TRBV30 and TRBJ2-5; D perhaps matches TRBD2 (6 bases). Trimming took off 7 bases at V and 5 bases at J, with 17 bases between the two ends. CDR3 size: 13 residues. Germline assignment: CDR1 GTSNPN and CDR2 SVGIG (reference sequence). In DNA, the CDR3 is TGTGCCTTCTCGGGGGTATCTAGGGAGACCCAGTACTTC. Translated, it gives CAFSGVSRETQYF.

This clonotype was seen repeatedly, ten times or more. The chain uses TRBV15 and TRBJ2-6, with a possible D match to TRBD1 (6 bases). V lost 3 bases to trimming and J lost 2 bases, with 8 bases between them. Looked up from germline, CDR1 is LNHNV and CDR2 is YYDKDF (reference sequence). This CDR3 is 15 amino acids long. As DNA, the CDR3 is TGTGCCACCAGCAGGGACAGTGCTGGGGCCAACGTCCTGACTTTC. Protein product: CATSRDSAGANVLTF.

The genes are TRBV25-1 and TRBJ1-1; D gene unclear. The CDR3 covers 17 residues. The germline gives CDR1 MGHDK, CDR2 SYGVNS. The V end lost 1 base, the J end lost 2 bases, and 17 bases lay between the germline ends. The CDR3 here is CASSESGRGQVNTEAFF. The CDR3 DNA is TGTGCCAGCAGTGAATCCGGGAGAGGGCAGGTAAACACTGAAGCTTTCTTT.

This clonotype was observed a few times. The V and J genes are TRBV4-3 and TRBJ2-2; TRBD2 aligns across 7 bases. CDR1 and CDR2 (germline): LGHNA, YSLEER. The length of the CDR3 is 16 residues. V lost 4 bases, J lost 2 bases, and 7 bases stayed unmatched. In nucleotides, the CDR3 is TGCGCCAGCAGCCTACAACGGACTAGTAACACCGGGGAGCTGTTTTTT. It translates to CASSLQRTSNTGELFF.

The chain carries TRBV7-8 and TRBJ2-5; 7 bases are a match to TRBD1. This CDR3 has 15 amino acids. Germline V CDR1 and CDR2: SGHVS, FQNEAQ. The J segment lost 4 bases and the V segment lost 3 bases, leaving 8 bases of the junction unmatched. CDR3 in DNA: TGTGCCAGCAGCTTCAGAGACAGGGTCCCAGAGACCCAGTACTTC. Translation: CASSFRDRVPETQYF.

The chain employs TRBV12-3 or TRBV12-4 and TRBJ2-1; D is uncertain. The CDR3 contains 14 residues. Trimming stripped 1 base from V and 11 bases from J, with 15 bases between. The CDR3 DNA is TGTGCCAGCAGTTTAGGGACCGGTGTGTCTAAGCAGTTCTTC. As protein: CASSLGTGVSKQFF.

This clonotype was seen a few times. The chain uses TRBV3-1 and TRBJ2-2; tentatively, D is TRBD2 (5 bases). Between the trimmed V and J ends, which lost 4 bases and 6 bases, there was a span of 12 bases. Germline V gives CDR1 LGHDT, CDR2 YNNKEL (reference sequence). The CDR3 loop spans 14 amino acids. In nucleotides, the CDR3 is TGTGCCAGCAGCCCCTGGACTCAGGCCGGGGAGCTGTTTTTT. Encoded protein: CASSPWTQAGELFF. The full variable domain, in which reference TRBV3-1 and TRBJ2-2 provide the parts outside the CDR3, is DTAVSQTPKYLVTQMGNDKSIKCEQNLGHDTMYWYKQDSKKFLKIMFSYNNKELIINETVPNRFSPKSPDKAHLNLHINSLELGDSAVYFCASSPWTQAGELFFGEGSRLTVL.

This clonotype was seen a single time. The chain couples TRBV5-1 to TRBJ2-7, with D tentatively TRBD1 (5 bases). The CDR3 is 14 amino acids. V lost 4 bases and J lost 6, with 17 bases in between. The germline gives CDR1 SGHRS, CDR2 YFSETQ. CDR3 protein: CASSPVPLRGEQYF. The CDR3 coding sequence is TGCGCCAGCAGCCCGGTCCCGCTTAGGGGCGAGCAGTACTTC.

This clonotype was counted ten times or more. V is TRBV10-3 and J is TRBJ2-3, with D possibly being TRBD1 or TRBD2 (6 bases each). Trimming pared 6 bases from V and 4 bases from J, leaving 14 bases between. Germline V gives CDR1 ENHRY, CDR2 SYGVKD. This CDR3 contains 14 residues. CDR3 in amino acids: CAISGGLVPDTQYF. In nucleotides, the CDR3 is TGTGCCATCAGCGGGGGCCTAGTCCCAGATACGCAGTATTTT.

This clonotype was counted only a few times. CDR3 DNA sequence: TGCAGCGTCTTCGGGACTAGCGGGAAGTACAATGAGCAGTTCTTC. It is translated as CSVFGTSGKYNEQFF. The rearrangement joins TRBV29-1 to TRBJ2-1, with 13 bases aligning to TRBD2. CDR1 SQVTM and CDR2 ANQGSEA come from the germline V gene. The CDR3 runs to 15 residues. After removal of 6 bases from V and 4 bases from J, the junction contained 6 bases not matched to a gene.

This clonotype was seen only a few times. The V and J genes are TRBV5-1 and TRBJ2-1; TRBD2 matches at 10 bases. The CDR3 length is 15 residues. V lost 5 bases and J lost 4; bases outside the gene matches: 6. The V gene's germline CDR1 is SGHRS and CDR2 YFSETQ. The CDR3 loop is CASRSLAGVYNEQFF. CDR3 DNA: TGCGCCAGCAGGTCTCTAGCGGGGGTTTACAATGAGCAGTTCTTC.

The genes are TRBV10-3 and TRBJ2-2, with 7 bases lining up with TRBD1. This CDR3 comprises 14 residues. The germline V gene has CDR1 ENHRY and CDR2 SYGVKD. The junction had 8 bases not matched to a gene; V was cut back by 7 bases and J by 6 bases. The CDR3 spells CAIKGGPMSGELFF. The CDR3 DNA reads TGTGCCATCAAAGGGGGCCCTATGTCCGGGGAGCTGTTTTTT.

The chain employs TRBV18 and TRBJ2-3, with no clear D. The V and J ends lost 3 bases and 5 bases respectively, with 18 bases between them. This CDR3 spans 16 amino acids. In germline, CDR1 is KGHSH, CDR2 LQKENI. The CDR3: CASSPVPTPAQDTQYF. The DNA of the CDR3 is TGTGCCAGCTCACCGGTCCCGACGCCGGCGCAAGATACGCAGTATTTT.

This clonotype was seen only a few times. This chain uses TRBV29-1 with TRBJ2-3; D call uncertain. Germline CDR1 and CDR2: SQVTM and ANQGSEA. With 4 bases removed from V and 0 bases from J, the gap between germline ends came to 8 bases. The CDR3 sequence is 13 residues long. CDR3 residues: CSVASPSTDTQYF. CDR3 sequence (DNA): TGCAGCGTTGCCAGCCCAAGCACAGATACGCAGTATTTT.

This clonotype was observed at least ten times. The chain combines TRBV29-1 with TRBJ2-5; D remains ambiguous. CDR3 length equals 12 residues. V lost 7 bases and J 0 bases, leaving 9 bases between the germline ends. In germline, CDR1 is SQVTM, CDR2 ANQGSEA. CDR3 in DNA: TGCAGCGCCGAGTGGGACCAAGAGACCCAGTACTTC. Translation gives CSAEWDQETQYF.

This clonotype was found many times. The rearrangement links TRBV11-2 to TRBJ2-1; D not resolved. The CDR3 totals 15 residues. The germline CDR1 and CDR2 sequences are SGHAT and FQNNGV. Trimming stripped 1 base from V and 0 bases from J, with 7 bases between. The CDR3: CASSLALVSYNEQFF. For the CDR3, the DNA is TGTGCCAGCAGCTTAGCTCTTGTCTCCTACAATGAGCAGTTCTTC.

This clonotype occurred many times. The gene calls are TRBV7-8 and TRBJ1-1; 10 bases agree with TRBD1. The CDR3 contains 16 residues. V lost 5 bases and J lost 1; bases outside the gene matches: 7. Germline CDR1 reads SGHVS; CDR2 reads FQNEAQ. CDR3 coding DNA: TGTGCCAGCAGCCTCAACCGGGACAGGGGGAACACTGAAGCTTTCTTT. Its protein product is CASSLNRDRGNTEAFF.

This clonotype was counted between two and nine times. The chain combines TRBV6-5 with TRBJ1-4; D not resolved. The CDR3 is 15 residues long. Germline-derived CDR1 and CDR2 are MNHEY and SVGAGI. Trimming took 0 bases from V and 5 from J, leaving 10 bases between them. The CDR3 is CASSYSRSFNEKLFF. The DNA for the CDR3 is TGTGCCAGCAGTTACTCGAGGTCTTTCAATGAAAAACTGTTTTTT.